The present TCR beta chain was sequenced within a study of cytomegalovirus exposure and HLA in healthy donors. CDR1 is MGHRA and CDR2 is YSYEKL in the germline V gene. J gave up 7 bases and V 0 bases, and 5 bases lay outside the gene matches. The CDR3 is made up of 14 amino acids. The PCR used 60 Vbeta and 13 Jbeta primers. Assay used: immunoSEQ multiplex PCR; TCRdb lists only in-frame clones, some missing. The sample shows 220,000 or so clones, around 73% of them seen only once. The gene calls are TRBV4-1 and TRBJ1-2; 7 positions agree with TRBD1. This sequence originates from a male donor in good health and CMV-seronegative. The sequencing sample was made of PBMCs. The CDR3 sequence is CASSQELGGGGYTF. The DNA for the CDR3 is TGCGCCAGCAGCCAAGAGTTAGGGGGCGGTGGCTACACCTTC.